The T cell receptor (beta chain) described here comes from a study of T cell repertoires in cytomegalovirus infection. Germline loops: CDR1 MNHEY, CDR2 SVGAGI. Trimming left V 0 bases short and J 6 bases short, with 20 bases between. This CDR3 spans 17 amino acids. Findings and caveats of the study: Summed frequency of shared TCR beta families picked out CMV carriers who also had the relevant HLA. HLA-C-restricted TCR beta clonotypes specific for CMV led the ex vivo response.

TCRdb independently ran MiXCR on the reads; one entry per CDR3 protein. The data contain some 200,000 distinct CDR3 sequences, 15% to 20% of them singletons. The table lists this clonotype with many counts. Its antigen is undetermined. This TCR was sampled from a human donor in good health (CMV status not recorded). Some clones in this sample may be carry-over from other donors' samples. The sample was PBMCs. The chain links TRBV6-5 to TRBJ2-5; tentatively, D is TRBD2 (6 bases). The CDR3 spells CASSYSRGLGGRKTQYF. The CDR3 DNA sequence: TGTGCCAGCAGTTACTCGCGTGGATTGGGGGGTAGGAAGACCCAGTACTTC.